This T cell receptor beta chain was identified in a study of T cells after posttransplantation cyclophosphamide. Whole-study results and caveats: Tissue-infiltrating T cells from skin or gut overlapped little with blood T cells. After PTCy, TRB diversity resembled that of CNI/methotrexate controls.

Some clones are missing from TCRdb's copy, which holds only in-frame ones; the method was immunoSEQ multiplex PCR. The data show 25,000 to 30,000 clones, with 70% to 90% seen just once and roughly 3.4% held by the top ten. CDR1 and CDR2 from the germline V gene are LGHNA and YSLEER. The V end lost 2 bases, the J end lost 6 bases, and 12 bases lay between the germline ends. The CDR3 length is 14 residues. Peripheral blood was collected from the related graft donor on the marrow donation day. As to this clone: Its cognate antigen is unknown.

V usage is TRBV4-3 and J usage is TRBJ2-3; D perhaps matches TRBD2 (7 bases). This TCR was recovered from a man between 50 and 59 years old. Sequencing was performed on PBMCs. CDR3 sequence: CASSQKGGDDTQYF. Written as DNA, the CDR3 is TGCGCCAGCAGCCAAAAGGGGGGGGATGATACGCAGTATTTT.